These 24 T cell receptor beta chains were all obtained from the same sample, sequenced in a study of shared clonotypes between healthy human individuals. Sequencing was performed with immunoSEQ multiplex PCR; in TCRdb, only in-frame clones are kept and a portion is missing. The table includes hundreds of thousands of clones, roughly 73% detected once. Sequenced: memory CD4+ T cells sorted from blood. The subset is: CD45RA-negative fraction. The source is a woman between 25 and 40 years old in good health.

This clone was counted a few times. The V gene is TRBV4-2, the J gene TRBJ2-1; D gene uncertain. From germline, CDR1 is LGHNA and CDR2 YNFKEQ. The CDR3 runs to 12 residues. Trimming stripped 0 bases from V and 10 bases from J, with 7 bases between. CDR3 sequence reads: CASSQEYSEQFF. DNA of the CDR3: TGTGCCAGCAGCCAAGAATACTCCGAGCAGTTCTTC.

The genes are TRBV5-1 and TRBJ2-7, with 13 bases identical to TRBD2. With 2 bases clipped from V and 3 bases from J, the junction kept 5 bases outside the gene matches. Germline values: CDR1 SGHRS, CDR2 YFSETQ. The CDR3 contains 16 residues. In DNA form, the CDR3 reads TGCGCCAGCAGCTTAGGACTAGCGGGAGCTTACTACGAGCAGTACTTC. This encodes CASSLGLAGAYYEQYF.

V usage is TRBV28 and J usage is TRBJ1-3; 8 bases fit TRBD1. Germline V lookup: CDR1 MDHEN, CDR2 SYDVKM. The CDR3 has 14 amino acids. V lost 6 bases to trimming and J lost 5 bases; unmatched junction nucleotides: 6. CDR3 sequence: CASRVDRGRNTIYF. The CDR3 DNA follows: TGTGCCAGCAGAGTCGACAGGGGACGAAACACCATATATTTT.

The gene calls are TRBV6-1 and TRBJ2-3, with 10 nucleotides matching TRBD2. J gave up 7 bases and V 2 bases, and 6 bases lay outside the gene matches. Germline V CDR1 and CDR2: MNHNS, SASEGT. The CDR3 has 15 residues. The CDR3 coding sequence is TGTGCCAGCAGTGAACTAGCGGGAGAGGTGAATACGCAGTATTTT. This gives the protein CASSELAGEVNTQYF.

About this clone itself: This sample includes further DNA sequences coding for the same CDR3. The chain employs TRBV6-5 and TRBJ1-1; D unclear. From germline, CDR1 is MNHEY and CDR2 SVGAGI. The CDR3 has 12 amino acids. V was trimmed by 4 bases and J by 2 bases, leaving 5 bases between them. The CDR3 DNA reads as TGTGCCAGCAGTTCGGCAAACACTGAAGCTTTCTTT. It is translated as CASSSANTEAFF.

This clone appeared a single time. This chain links TRBV2 with TRBJ2-7; maybe TRBD1 (6 bases). CDR3 length: 14 amino acids. Trimming took off 4 bases at V and 4 bases at J, with 14 bases between the two ends. Germline values: CDR1 SNHLY, CDR2 FYNNEI. CDR3 residues: CASSASGTTYEQYF. In DNA form, the CDR3 reads TGTGCCAGCAGTGCGTCCGGGACAACTTACGAGCAGTACTTC.

This clone showed up just a few times. This sequence joins TRBV5-1 and TRBJ2-6; 7 bases map to TRBD1. The CDR3 is 18 amino acids. From germline, CDR1 is SGHRS and CDR2 YFSETQ. After removal of 3 bases from V and 0 bases from J, the junction contained 9 bases not matched to a gene. CDR3 DNA sequence: TGCGCCAGCAGCTACGCAGGGGGACATAGCTCTGGGGCCAACGTCCTGACTTTC. This translates into CASSYAGGHSSGANVLTF.

This clone appeared once. The gene calls are TRBV4-2 and TRBJ1-1, with D possibly matching TRBD1 (6 bases). With 4 bases removed from V and 3 bases from J, the gap between germline ends came to 15 bases. CDR3 length: 15 amino acids. Germline V gene data show CDR1 as LGHNA and CDR2 as YNFKEQ. The CDR3 DNA sequence: TGTGCCAGCAGCCTAATAAGGGGGGGAGACACTGAAGCTTTCTTT. Translating gives CASSLIRGGDTEAFF.

V and J are TRBV7-2 and TRBJ2-2; D call uncertain. The CDR3 covers 15 residues. Germline loops: CDR1 SGHTA, CDR2 FQGNSA. V lost 1 base and J 5 bases, leaving 11 bases between the germline ends. The chain's CDR3 is CASSLGPAPTGELFF. CDR3 in DNA: TGTGCCAGCAGCTTAGGTCCCGCACCGACCGGGGAGCTGTTTTTT.

This clone has a handful of counts. The rearrangement joins TRBV2 to TRBJ1-4, with a tentative D call TRBD1 (6 bases). The CDR3 runs 14 residues. Trimming stripped 10 bases from V and 7 bases from J, with 19 bases between. The V gene's germline CDR1 is SNHLY and CDR2 FYNNEI. CDR3 protein: CATGFQGPSEKLFF. CDR3 nucleotides: TGTGCCACCGGGTTTCAGGGGCCCAGTGAAAAACTGTTTTTT.

This chain connects TRBV4-1 to TRBJ1-2; maybe TRBD1 (5 bases). The CDR3 spans 16 residues. Trimming shortened V by 1 base and J by 2 bases, and 14 bases separated the two germline ends. Germline V gene data show CDR1 as MGHRA and CDR2 as YSYEKL. The CDR3 spells CASSQGDWGLNYGYTF. CDR3 in DNA: TGCGCCAGCAGCCAAGGGGACTGGGGCCTGAACTATGGCTACACCTTC.

The chain combines TRBV27 with TRBJ2-3; D possibly corresponds to TRBD2 (6 bases). V shed 6 bases and J shed 1 base, with 17 bases lying between them. The CDR3 is 16 residues long. Looked up from germline, CDR1 is MNHEY and CDR2 is SMNVEV (reference sequence). Here the CDR3 reads CASSPGTPQGTDTQYF. CDR3 DNA: TGTGCCAGCAGCCCCGGGACTCCACAAGGCACAGATACGCAGTATTTT.

The sample holds one count of this clone. This sequence joins TRBV7-3 and TRBJ2-3; 12 nucleotides agree with TRBD1. Trimming cost V 5 bases and J 4 bases; bases outside gene matches: 7. The CDR3 sequence is 16 residues long. Germline-derived CDR1 and CDR2 are SGHTA and FQGTGA. The CDR3 sequence: CASSQPGQGASDTQYF. The CDR3 DNA is TGTGCCAGCAGCCAACCGGGACAGGGGGCCTCAGATACGCAGTATTTT.

The chain uses TRBV28 and TRBJ1-2; 8 nucleotides match TRBD1. V dropped 7 bases and J dropped 6; count of bases not matched to a gene: 7. Germline V lookup: CDR1 MDHEN, CDR2 SYDVKM. This CDR3 has 13 residues. The CDR3 nucleotides are TGTGCCAGCACCCCGGACAGGGTAGATGGCTACACCTTC. Translating gives CASTPDRVDGYTF.

The chain is built from TRBV29-1 and TRBJ1-2, with D hard to call. The CDR3 covers 13 residues. Germline CDR1 is SQVTM and CDR2 is ANQGSEA. Trimming cost V 4 bases and J 3 bases, with 12 bases left between them. The CDR3 DNA sequence: TGCAGCGTTGTGGAGGGAGTAGACTATGGCTACACCTTC. Translation: CSVVEGVDYGYTF.

This clone was seen ten or more times. The chain recombines TRBV11-1 with TRBJ2-2; D may match TRBD1 or TRBD2 (5 bases each). The V end lost 1 base, the J end lost 1 base, and 10 bases lay between the germline ends. Germline V gene lookup returns CDR1 SGHAT and CDR2 FQDESV (reference sequence). The CDR3 contains 16 residues. CDR3 in amino acids: CASSLVGAGNTGELFF. CDR3 DNA sequence: TGTGCCAGCAGCTTAGTAGGGGCGGGGAACACCGGGGAGCTGTTTTTT.

CDR3 in DNA: TGTGCCAGCAGCCGCGGACTAGCGGGAGCTTCCGGCACAGATACGCAGTATTTT. Translating gives CASSRGLAGASGTDTQYF. The chain couples TRBV11-2 to TRBJ2-3; 13 bases fit TRBD2. V shed 5 bases, J shed 1 base, and the junction held 9 bases outside the gene matches. The length of the CDR3 is 18 residues. CDR1 is SGHAT and CDR2 is FQNNGV in the germline V gene.

This clone showed up many times. V and J are TRBV19 and TRBJ2-6; D remains ambiguous. CDR3 length: 17 amino acids. Deletions cut 3 bases from V and 0 bases from J, with 12 bases between. In germline, CDR1 is LNHDA, CDR2 SQIVND (reference sequence). The CDR3 region is CASSIGRPNSGANVLTF. As DNA, the CDR3 is TGTGCCAGTAGTATCGGCAGGCCCAACTCTGGGGCCAACGTCCTGACTTTC.

V usage is TRBV18 and J usage is TRBJ2-6; D tentatively reads TRBD1 or TRBD2 (5 bases each). V lost 3 bases, J lost 7 bases, and 10 bases lay in between. Per germline, CDR1 KGHSH and CDR2 LQKENI. The CDR3 runs to 14 residues. The CDR3 loop reads CASSPSGRANVLTF. The CDR3 region has the DNA TGTGCCAGCTCACCTTCAGGGAGAGCCAACGTCCTGACTTTC. The entire variable domain, with the rest obtained from reference TRBV18 and TRBJ2-6, is as follows: NAGVMQNPRHLVRRRGQEARLRCSPMKGHSHVYWYRQLPEEGLKFMVYLQKENIIDESGMPKERFSAEFPKEGPSILRIQQVVRGDSAAYFCASSPSGRANVLTFGAGSRLTVL.

The CDR3 region has the DNA TGTGCCAGCAGTTACGGCGGGAGTGGGCAAGAGACCCAGTACTTC. This gives the protein CASSYGGSGQETQYF. The rearrangement uses TRBV6-5 and TRBJ2-5, with TRBD2 matching 7 bases. Losses at the gene ends were 2 bases for V and 2 bases for J; bases not matched to a gene: 5. Per germline, CDR1 MNHEY and CDR2 SVGAGI. CDR3 length: 15 residues.

The rearrangement links TRBV28 to TRBJ2-2; maybe TRBD2 (7 bases). Trimming cost V 6 bases and J 4 bases, with 15 bases left between them. This CDR3 has 15 amino acids. Germline CDR1 reads MDHEN; CDR2 reads SYDVKM. CDR3 amino acids: CASSQKGGITGELFF. CDR3 in DNA: TGTGCCAGCAGCCAAAAGGGGGGGATCACCGGGGAGCTGTTTTTT.

The chain recombines TRBV7-3 with TRBJ2-3, with D possibly being TRBD2 (5 bases). Trimming removed 0 bases from V and 2 bases from J, with 9 bases in between. CDR3 size: 15 residues. Germline CDR1 SGHTA, CDR2 FQGTGA. The chain's CDR3 is CASSLTSGFTDTQYF. The CDR3 DNA sequence: TGTGCCAGCAGCTTAACCAGCGGCTTCACAGATACGCAGTATTTT.

This chain links TRBV5-1 with TRBJ1-6, with D perhaps TRBD1 (6 bases). This CDR3 has 17 residues. The ends were cut back, 4 bases at V and 10 bases at J, with 24 bases in the middle. Germline CDR1 SGHRS, CDR2 YFSETQ. CDR3 coding DNA: TGCGCCAGCAGCCCCCCCCTTCTCGAGGACAGAAACTCACCCCTCCACTTT. Translating it yields CASSPPLLEDRNSPLHF.

The rearrangement uses TRBV20-1 and TRBJ1-1; D remains unclear. The CDR3 length is 11 residues. V was trimmed by 7 bases and J by 2 bases, leaving 8 bases between them. Germline CDR1 DFQATT, CDR2 SNEGSKA (reference sequence). The CDR3 protein is CSVMTNTEAFF. For the CDR3, the DNA is TGCAGTGTGATGACTAACACTGAAGCTTTCTTT.